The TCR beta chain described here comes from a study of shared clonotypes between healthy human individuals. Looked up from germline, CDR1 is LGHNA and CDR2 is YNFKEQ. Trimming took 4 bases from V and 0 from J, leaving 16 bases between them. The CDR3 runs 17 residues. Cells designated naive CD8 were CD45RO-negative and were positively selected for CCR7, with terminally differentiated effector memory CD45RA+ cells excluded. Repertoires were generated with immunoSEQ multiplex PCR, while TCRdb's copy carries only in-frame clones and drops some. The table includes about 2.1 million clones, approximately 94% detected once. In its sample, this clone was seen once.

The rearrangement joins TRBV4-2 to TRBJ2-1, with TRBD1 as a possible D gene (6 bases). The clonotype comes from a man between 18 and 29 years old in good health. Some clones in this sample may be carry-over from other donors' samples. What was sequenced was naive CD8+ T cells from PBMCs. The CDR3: CASSLLTGVSSYNEQFF. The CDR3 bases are TGTGCCAGCAGCCTCCTGACAGGAGTTAGCTCCTACAATGAGCAGTTCTTC.